One and the same sample provided the 11 T cell receptor beta chains below, sequenced in a study of beta chain features in type 1 diabetes. Findings and caveats of the study: All four CD4+ subsets from Type 1 diabetes patients carried moderately but significantly shorter TCRB CDR3s.

These TCRs' antigens remain unknown. Sequenced material consisted of expressed TCRB transcripts (all of the isolated RNA was reverse transcribed). The repertoire was sequenced with immunoSEQ multiplex PCR; TCRdb's copy has only in-frame clones and lacks some. Altogether 150,000 to 200,000 clones are present, 7% to 9.5% being singletons, with the ten largest covering under 0.85%. Material: central memory CD4+ T cells from blood. These receptors came from a woman aged 30 to 39 with type 1 diabetes.

This clone was seen a few times. The chain couples TRBV28 to TRBJ1-4; no clear D. The germline CDR1 and CDR2 sequences are MDHEN and SYDVKM. The V end was cut by 3 bases, the J end by 8 bases, with 10 bases between. This CDR3 has 13 amino acids. The CDR3 protein is CASSLLGLEKLFF. CDR3 sequence (DNA): TGTGCCAGCAGTTTGTTAGGACTGGAAAAACTGTTTTTT.

This chain joins TRBV19 and TRBJ2-1; 7 nucleotides match TRBD1. With 4 bases clipped from V and 3 bases from J, the junction kept 6 bases outside the gene matches. CDR1 and CDR2 from the germline V gene are LNHDA and SQIVND (reference sequence). This CDR3 comprises 15 residues. The CDR3 nucleotides read TGTGCCAGTAGTACGGGACAGAGAGACTACAATGAGCAGTTCTTC. Translation gives CASSTGQRDYNEQFF.

This clone was found a few times. The chain links TRBV15 to TRBJ1-2; TRBD1 is a possible D gene (6 bases). Trimming removed 0 bases from V and 7 bases from J, with 9 bases in between. The CDR3 runs 13 residues. In germline, CDR1 is LNHNV, CDR2 YYDKDF (reference sequence). The CDR3 loop is CATSRERTAGYTF. In DNA, the CDR3 is TGTGCCACCAGCAGAGAACGGACAGCTGGCTACACCTTC.

The chain has TRBV2 and TRBJ1-5; perhaps TRBD1 as D (6 bases). Between the trimmed V and J ends, which lost 1 base and 3 bases, there was a span of 10 bases. CDR1 is SNHLY, CDR2 FYNNEI, per germline. The CDR3 extends over 15 amino acids. This chain's CDR3 is CASSEDSGANQPQHF. For the CDR3, the DNA is TGTGCCAGCAGTGAAGATTCAGGGGCCAATCAGCCCCAGCATTTT.

This clone has more than one count but fewer than ten. The J gene is TRBJ1-1, the V gene TRBV30; a weak D match, TRBD1 (6 bases). Trimming pared 0 bases from V and 8 bases from J, leaving 10 bases between. Germline CDR1 GTSNPN, CDR2 SVGIG (reference sequence). CDR3 length equals 12 residues. This chain's CDR3 is CAWSVGTREAFF. The CDR3, as DNA: TGTGCCTGGAGTGTCGGGACAAGAGAAGCTTTCTTT.

This sequence joins TRBV5-1 and TRBJ1-1; 12 bases agree with TRBD1. The germline V gene has CDR1 SGHRS and CDR2 YFSETQ. V lost 0 bases to trimming and J lost 3 bases; unmatched junction nucleotides: 6. The CDR3 totals 17 residues. The CDR3: CASSLGDRGQWDTEAFF. CDR3 nucleotides: TGCGCCAGCAGCTTGGGGGACAGGGGGCAGTGGGACACTGAAGCTTTCTTT.

This rearrangement joins TRBV10-3 to TRBJ2-2; D is unclear. Germline V gene data show CDR1 as ENHRY and CDR2 as SYGVKD. V gave up 7 bases and J gave up 5 bases, with 11 bases separating them. CDR3 length: 13 amino acids. The CDR3 reads CAIKKTSTGELFF. CDR3 nucleotide sequence: TGTGCCATCAAAAAGACAAGTACCGGGGAGCTGTTTTTT.

This clone was observed a handful of times. This sample includes further DNA sequences coding for the same CDR3. The J gene is TRBJ2-5, the V gene TRBV5-4, with 8 bases identical to TRBD1. CDR1 is SGHNT and CDR2 is YYREEE in the germline V gene (reference sequence). The CDR3 has 14 amino acids. V was pared by 5 bases and J by 4 bases, with 7 bases of the junction left unmatched. The CDR3 reads CASSSQGARETQYF. Written as DNA, the CDR3 is TGTGCCAGCAGTTCCCAGGGGGCGCGAGAGACCCAGTACTTC.

A few counts support this clone. An end of the junction does not agree with germline; a read error may underlie this. This chain links TRBV30 with TRBJ2-7, with 7 positions matching TRBD1. Germline V CDR1 and CDR2: GTSNPN, SVGIG (reference sequence). The CDR3 runs to 13 residues. The CDR3, as DNA: TGTGCCTGGAGTTCTACAGGGGTAGTAAGTAGGAACTTC. Encoded protein: CAWSSTGVVSRNF.

This clone was picked up a small number of times. This chain uses TRBV5-1 with TRBJ2-7; 11 nucleotides match TRBD2. CDR3 length: 14 residues. Germline assignment: CDR1 SGHRS and CDR2 YFSETQ. The V and J ends lost 7 bases and 3 bases, in that order; junction bases with no gene match: 6. CDR3 region: CASGSTSGVYEQYF. In nucleotides, the CDR3 is TGCGCCAGCGGGTCGACTAGCGGGGTCTACGAGCAGTACTTC.

This clone was counted only a few times. The rearrangement joins TRBV29-1 to TRBJ1-1, with 8 bases fitting TRBD1. V lost 6 bases and J lost 5; bases outside the gene matches: 11. Germline CDR1 reads SQVTM; CDR2 reads ANQGSEA. The CDR3 loop spans 14 amino acids. The DNA of the CDR3 is TGCAGCGTACTACAAGAGGACAGGGTAACTGAAGCTTTCTTT. It specifies CSVLQEDRVTEAFF.